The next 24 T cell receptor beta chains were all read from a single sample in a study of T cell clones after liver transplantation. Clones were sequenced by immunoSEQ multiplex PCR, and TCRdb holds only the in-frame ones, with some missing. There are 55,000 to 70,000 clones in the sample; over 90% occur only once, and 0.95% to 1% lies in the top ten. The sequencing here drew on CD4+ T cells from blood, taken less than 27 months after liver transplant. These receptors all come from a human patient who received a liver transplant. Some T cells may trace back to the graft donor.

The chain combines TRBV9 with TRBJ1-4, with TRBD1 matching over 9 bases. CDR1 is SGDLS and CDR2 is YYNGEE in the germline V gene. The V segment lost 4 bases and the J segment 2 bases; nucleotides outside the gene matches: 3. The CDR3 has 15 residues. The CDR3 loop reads CASSSGTGTNEKLFF. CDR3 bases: TGTGCCAGCAGCTCGGGGACAGGGACTAATGAAAAACTGTTTTTT.

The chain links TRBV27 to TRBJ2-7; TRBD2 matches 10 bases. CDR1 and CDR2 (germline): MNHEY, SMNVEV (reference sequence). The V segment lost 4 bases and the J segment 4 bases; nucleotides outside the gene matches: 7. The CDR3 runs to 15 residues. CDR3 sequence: CASSYTSGIIYEQYF. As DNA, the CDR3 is TGTGCCAGCAGTTATACTAGCGGGATAATATACGAGCAGTACTTC.

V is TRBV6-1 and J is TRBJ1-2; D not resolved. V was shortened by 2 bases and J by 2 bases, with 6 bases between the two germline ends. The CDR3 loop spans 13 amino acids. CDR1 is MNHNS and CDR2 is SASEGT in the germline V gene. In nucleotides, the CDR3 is TGTGCCAGCAGTGAATTGGAAAACTATGGCTACACCTTC. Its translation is CASSELENYGYTF.

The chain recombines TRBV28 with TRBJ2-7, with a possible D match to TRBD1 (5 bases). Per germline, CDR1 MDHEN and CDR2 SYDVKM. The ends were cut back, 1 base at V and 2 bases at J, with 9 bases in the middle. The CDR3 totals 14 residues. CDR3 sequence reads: CASSLYRNAYEQYF. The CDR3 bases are TGTGCCAGCAGTTTATACAGGAATGCCTACGAGCAGTACTTC. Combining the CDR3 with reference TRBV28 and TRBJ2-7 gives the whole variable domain DVKVTQSSRYLVKRTGEKVFLECVQDMDHENMFWYRQDPGLGLRLIYFSYDVKMKEKGDIPEGYSVSREKKERFSLILESASTNQTSMYLCASSLYRNAYEQYFGPGTRLTVT.

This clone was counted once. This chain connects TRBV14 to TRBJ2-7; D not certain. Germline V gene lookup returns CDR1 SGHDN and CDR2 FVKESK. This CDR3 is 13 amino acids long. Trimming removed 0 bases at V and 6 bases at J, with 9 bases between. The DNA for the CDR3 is TGTGCCAGCAGCCAAGATAAGTTTGGCGAGCAGTACTTC. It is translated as CASSQDKFGEQYF.

Here the CDR3 reads CASSLTRTYNEQFF. Here the CDR3 DNA reads TGTGCCAGCTCACTAACTAGAACCTACAATGAGCAGTTCTTC. The gene calls are TRBV18 and TRBJ2-1; D is perhaps TRBD2 (5 bases). The ends were cut back, 4 bases at V and 2 bases at J, with 9 bases in the middle. The CDR3 has 14 amino acids. CDR1 and CDR2 (germline): KGHSH, LQKENI.

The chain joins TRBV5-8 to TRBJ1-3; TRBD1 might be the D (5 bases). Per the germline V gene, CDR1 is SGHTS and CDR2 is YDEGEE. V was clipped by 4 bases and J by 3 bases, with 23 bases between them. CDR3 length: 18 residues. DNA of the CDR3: TGTGCCAGCAGCCCGCGGGGGAACACGGTATCGGTTGGAAACACCATATATTTT. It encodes CASSPRGNTVSVGNTIYF.

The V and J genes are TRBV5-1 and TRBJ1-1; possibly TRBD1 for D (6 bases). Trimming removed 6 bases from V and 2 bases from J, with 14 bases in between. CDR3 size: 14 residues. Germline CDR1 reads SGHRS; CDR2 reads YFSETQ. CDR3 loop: CASNLQGGNTEAFF. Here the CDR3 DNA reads TGCGCCAGCAACTTACAGGGAGGAAACACTGAAGCTTTCTTT.

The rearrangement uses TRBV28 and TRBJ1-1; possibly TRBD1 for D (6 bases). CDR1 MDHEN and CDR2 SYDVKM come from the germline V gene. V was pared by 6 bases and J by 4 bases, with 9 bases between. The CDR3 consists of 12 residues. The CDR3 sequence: CASSVQGTEAFF. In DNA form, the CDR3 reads TGTGCCAGCAGCGTACAGGGCACTGAAGCTTTCTTT.

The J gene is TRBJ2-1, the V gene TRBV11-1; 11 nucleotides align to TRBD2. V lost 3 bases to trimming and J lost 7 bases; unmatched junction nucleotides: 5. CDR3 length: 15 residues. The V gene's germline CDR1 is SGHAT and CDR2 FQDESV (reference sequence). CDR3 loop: CASSFGLAGYNEQFF. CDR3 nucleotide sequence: TGTGCCAGCAGCTTCGGACTAGCGGGCTATAATGAGCAGTTCTTC.

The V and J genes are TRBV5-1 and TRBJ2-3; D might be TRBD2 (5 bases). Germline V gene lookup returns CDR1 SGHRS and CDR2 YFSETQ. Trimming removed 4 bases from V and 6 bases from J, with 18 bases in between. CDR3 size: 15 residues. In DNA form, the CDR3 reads TGCGCCAGCAGCCCCTATGAGGGTACACAGGATACGCAGTATTTT. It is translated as CASSPYEGTQDTQYF.

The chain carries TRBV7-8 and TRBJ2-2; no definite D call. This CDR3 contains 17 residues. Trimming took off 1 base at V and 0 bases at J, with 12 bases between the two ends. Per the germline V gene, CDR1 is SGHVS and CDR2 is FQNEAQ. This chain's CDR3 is CASSLVPTPSNTGELFF. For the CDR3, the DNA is TGTGCCAGCAGCTTAGTTCCTACCCCCTCGAACACCGGGGAGCTGTTTTTT.

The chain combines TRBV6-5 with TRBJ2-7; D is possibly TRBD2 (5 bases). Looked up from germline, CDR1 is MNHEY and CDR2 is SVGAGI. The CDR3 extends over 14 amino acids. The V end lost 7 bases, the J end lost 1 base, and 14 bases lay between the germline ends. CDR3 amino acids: CASIQRVGSYEQYF. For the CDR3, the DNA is TGTGCCAGCATCCAGAGGGTCGGTTCCTACGAGCAGTACTTC.

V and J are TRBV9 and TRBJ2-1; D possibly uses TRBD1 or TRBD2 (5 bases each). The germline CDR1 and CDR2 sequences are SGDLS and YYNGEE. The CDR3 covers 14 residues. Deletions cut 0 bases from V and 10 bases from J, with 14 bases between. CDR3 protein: CASSVESGTREQFF. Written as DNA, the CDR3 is TGTGCCAGCAGCGTAGAGTCGGGGACGCGGGAGCAGTTCTTC.

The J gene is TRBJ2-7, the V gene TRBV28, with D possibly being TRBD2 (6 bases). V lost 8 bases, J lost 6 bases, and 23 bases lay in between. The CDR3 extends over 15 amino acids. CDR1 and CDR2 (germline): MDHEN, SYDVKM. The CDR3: CASSLGEFVGGEQYF. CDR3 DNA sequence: TGTGCCAGCTCCCTCGGGGAATTCGTGGGGGGCGAGCAGTACTTC.

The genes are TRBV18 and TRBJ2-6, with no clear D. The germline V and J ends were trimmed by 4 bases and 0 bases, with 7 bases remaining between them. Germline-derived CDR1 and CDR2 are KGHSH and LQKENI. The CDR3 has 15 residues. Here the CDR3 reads CASSLTSSGANVLTF. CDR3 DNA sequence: TGTGCCAGCTCACTTACAAGCTCTGGGGCCAACGTCCTGACTTTC.

The CDR3 reads CASSALLAAEQFF. CDR3 in DNA: TGTGCCAGCAGTGCACTATTAGCGGCTGAGCAGTTCTTC. This chain joins TRBV25-1 and TRBJ2-1; D may be TRBD2 (6 bases). The CDR3 is 13 residues long. V was clipped by 4 bases and J by 9 bases, with 13 bases between them. The germline V gene has CDR1 MGHDK and CDR2 SYGVNS.

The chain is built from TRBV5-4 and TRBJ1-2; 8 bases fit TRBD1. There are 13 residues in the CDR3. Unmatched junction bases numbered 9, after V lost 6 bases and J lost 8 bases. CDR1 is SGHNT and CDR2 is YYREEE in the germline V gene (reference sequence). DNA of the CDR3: TGTGCCAGCACCGGGACAGGCGTCGGCGGCTACACCTTC. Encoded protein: CASTGTGVGGYTF.

The CDR3 region has the DNA TGCGCCAGCAGCAGCGGGACTAGCGAAGAGACCCAGTACTTC. Its protein is CASSSGTSEETQYF. The rearrangement links TRBV5-1 to TRBJ2-5; TRBD2 agrees at 10 bases. Germline V gene sequence: CDR1 SGHRS, CDR2 YFSETQ. The CDR3 loop spans 14 amino acids. The junction had 3 bases not matched to a gene; V was cut back by 4 bases and J by 3 bases.

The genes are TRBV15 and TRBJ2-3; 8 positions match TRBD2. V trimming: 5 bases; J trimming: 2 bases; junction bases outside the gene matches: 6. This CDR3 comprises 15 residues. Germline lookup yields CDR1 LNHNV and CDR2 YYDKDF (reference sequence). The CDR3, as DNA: TGTGCCACCAGCGGGAGGACTAGCCTCACAGATACGCAGTATTTT. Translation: CATSGRTSLTDTQYF.

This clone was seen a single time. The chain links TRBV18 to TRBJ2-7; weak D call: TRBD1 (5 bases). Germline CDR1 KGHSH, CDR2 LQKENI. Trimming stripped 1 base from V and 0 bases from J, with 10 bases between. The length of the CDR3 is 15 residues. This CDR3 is CASSPRRQSSYEQYF. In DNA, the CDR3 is TGTGCCAGCTCACCACGGAGACAGAGCTCCTACGAGCAGTACTTC.

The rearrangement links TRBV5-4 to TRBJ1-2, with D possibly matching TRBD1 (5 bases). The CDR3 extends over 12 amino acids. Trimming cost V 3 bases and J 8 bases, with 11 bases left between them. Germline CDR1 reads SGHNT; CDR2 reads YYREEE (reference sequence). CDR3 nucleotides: TGTGCCAGCAGCTCAGGGCCACGGGGCTACACCTTC. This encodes CASSSGPRGYTF.

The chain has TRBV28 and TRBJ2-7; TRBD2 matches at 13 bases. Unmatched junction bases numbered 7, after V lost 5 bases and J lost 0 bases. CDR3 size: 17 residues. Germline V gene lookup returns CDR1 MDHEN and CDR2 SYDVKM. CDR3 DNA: TGTGCCAGCAGTAGGACTAGCGGGAGTGCCAGCTCCTACGAGCAGTACTTC. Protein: CASSRTSGSASSYEQYF.

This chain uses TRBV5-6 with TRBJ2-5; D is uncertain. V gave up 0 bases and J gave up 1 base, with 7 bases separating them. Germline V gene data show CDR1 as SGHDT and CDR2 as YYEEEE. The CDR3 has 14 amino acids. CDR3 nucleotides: TGTGCCAGCAGCTTGGTCGGAACCCAAGAGACCCAGTACTTC. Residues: CASSLVGTQETQYF.